One and the same sample provided the 4 T cell receptor beta chains below, sequenced in a study of blood T cell repertoires in COVID-19. Here immunoSEQ multiplex PCR was the method, and the copy in TCRdb shows in-frame clones only, minus some. The sample yields about 160,000 clones, approximately 80% seen once. Sequenced: peripheral blood. The receptors were sampled from a woman aged 60-70 years with acute or convalescent COVID-19.

J is TRBJ2-7 and V is TRBV3-1 (or the pseudogene TRBV3-2), with D maybe TRBD1 (5 bases). Trimming cost V 4 bases and J 2 bases, with 12 bases left between them. Germline CDR1 is LGHDT and CDR2 is YNNKEL (reference sequence). This CDR3 contains 14 residues. CDR3 sequence (DNA): TGTGCCAGCAGCCCGAGGCCGACAGCCTACGAGCAGTACTTC. This codes for CASSPRPTAYEQYF.

This clone was detected only a few times. Other DNA sequences in this sample translate to the same CDR3. J is TRBJ2-7 and V is TRBV5-1; a possible D gene is TRBD2 (5 bases). V was cut by 0 bases and J by 0 bases, with 7 bases left in between. This CDR3 is 14 amino acids long. Germline CDR1 is SGHRS and CDR2 is YFSETQ. The CDR3, as DNA: TGCGCCAGCAGCTTGGGAGGGAACTCCTACGAGCAGTACTTC. This encodes CASSLGGNSYEQYF.

The chain recombines TRBV20-1 with TRBJ1-2, with 7 positions matching TRBD1. Trimming removed 3 bases from V and 1 base from J; junction bases left unmatched: 5. The CDR3 has 14 amino acids. Germline CDR1 reads DFQATT; CDR2 reads SNEGSKA (reference sequence). CDR3 residues: CSASTTGVNYGYTF. In DNA form, the CDR3 reads TGCAGTGCTAGTACAACAGGGGTTAACTATGGCTACACCTTC.

This rearrangement joins TRBV6-6 to TRBJ1-5, with D possibly TRBD1 on 6 matching bases. Per the germline V gene, CDR1 is MNHNY and CDR2 is SVGAGI (reference sequence). The CDR3 has 14 amino acids. Trimming removed 7 bases from V and 0 bases from J, with 10 bases in between. The CDR3 sequence: CASKNRVSNQPQHF. The CDR3 coding sequence is TGTGCCAGCAAGAACAGGGTTAGCAATCAGCCCCAGCATTTT.